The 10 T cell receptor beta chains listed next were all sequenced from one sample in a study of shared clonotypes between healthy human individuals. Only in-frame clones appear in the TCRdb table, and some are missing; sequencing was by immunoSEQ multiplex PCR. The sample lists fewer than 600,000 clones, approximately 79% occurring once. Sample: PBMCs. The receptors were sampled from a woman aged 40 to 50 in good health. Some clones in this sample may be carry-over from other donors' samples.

DNA of the CDR3: TGTGCCAGTAGTAATGGCTATGGCTACACCTTC. This codes for CASSNGYGYTF. The chain couples TRBV19 to TRBJ1-2; D is unresolved. The CDR3 consists of 11 residues. Germline V gives CDR1 LNHDA, CDR2 SQIVND (reference sequence). Trimming shortened V by 4 bases and J by 4 bases, and 4 bases separated the two germline ends.

This chain's CDR3 is CASSPGGAPNIQYF. The CDR3 DNA sequence: TGCGCCAGCAGCCCGGGGGGGGCCCCCAACATTCAGTACTTC. This chain uses TRBV4-3 with TRBJ2-4, with 8 positions matching TRBD2. The trim removed 4 bases at V and 7 bases at J, leaving 6 bases unmatched. CDR1 and CDR2 (germline): LGHNA, YSLEER. This CDR3 has 14 amino acids.

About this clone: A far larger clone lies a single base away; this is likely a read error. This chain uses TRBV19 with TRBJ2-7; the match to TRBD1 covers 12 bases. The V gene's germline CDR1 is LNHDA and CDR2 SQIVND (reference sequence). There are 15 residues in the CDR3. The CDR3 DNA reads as TGTGCCAGTAGTATCCCGGGGACAGGGGGCTCCGAGCGGTACTTC. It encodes CASSIPGTGGSERYF.

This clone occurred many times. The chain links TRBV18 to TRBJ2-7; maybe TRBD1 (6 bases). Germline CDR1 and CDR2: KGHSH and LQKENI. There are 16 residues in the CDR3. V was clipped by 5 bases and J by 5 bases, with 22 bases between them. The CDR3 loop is CASSVSGTKGVDEQYF. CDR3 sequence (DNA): TGTGCCAGCTCAGTATCCGGGACAAAAGGGGTGGACGAGCAGTACTTC.

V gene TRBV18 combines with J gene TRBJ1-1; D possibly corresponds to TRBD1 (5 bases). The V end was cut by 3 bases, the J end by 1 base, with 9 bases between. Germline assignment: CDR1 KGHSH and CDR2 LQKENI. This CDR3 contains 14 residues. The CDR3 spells CASSPLTENTEAFF. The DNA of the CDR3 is TGTGCCAGCTCACCTTTGACAGAGAACACTGAAGCTTTCTTT. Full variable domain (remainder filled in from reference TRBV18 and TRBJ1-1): NAGVMQNPRHLVRRRGQEARLRCSPMKGHSHVYWYRQLPEEGLKFMVYLQKENIIDESGMPKERFSAEFPKEGPSILRIQQVVRGDSAAYFCASSPLTENTEAFFGQGTRLTVV.

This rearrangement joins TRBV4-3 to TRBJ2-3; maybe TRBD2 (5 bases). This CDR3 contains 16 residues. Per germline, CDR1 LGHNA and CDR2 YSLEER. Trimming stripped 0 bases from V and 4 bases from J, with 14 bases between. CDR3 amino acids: CASSQDPSSQSDTQYF. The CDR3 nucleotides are TGCGCCAGCAGCCAAGATCCTAGCAGCCAGTCAGATACGCAGTATTTT.

This CDR3 is CASSVREGTQYF. The CDR3 DNA is TGTGCCAGCAGTGTAAGGGAGGGTACGCAGTATTTT. The chain is built from TRBV6-1 and TRBJ2-3, with 7 positions matching TRBD2. Germline values: CDR1 MNHNS, CDR2 SASEGT. V lost 4 bases to trimming and J lost 8 bases; unmatched junction nucleotides: 3. This CDR3 spans 12 amino acids.

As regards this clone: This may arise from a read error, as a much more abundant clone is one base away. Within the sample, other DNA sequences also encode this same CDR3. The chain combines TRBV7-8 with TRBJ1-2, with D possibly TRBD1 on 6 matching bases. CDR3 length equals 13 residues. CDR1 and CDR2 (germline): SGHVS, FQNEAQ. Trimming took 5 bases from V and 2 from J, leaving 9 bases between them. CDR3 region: CASSPDRNYGYTF. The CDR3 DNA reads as TGTGCCAGCAGCCCGGACAGAAACTATGGCTACACCTTC.

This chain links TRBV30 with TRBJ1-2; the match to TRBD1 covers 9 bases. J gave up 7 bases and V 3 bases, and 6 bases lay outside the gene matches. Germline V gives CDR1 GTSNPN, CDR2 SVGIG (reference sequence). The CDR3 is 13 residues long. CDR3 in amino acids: CAWSQQGAVGYTF. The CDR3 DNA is TGTGCCTGGAGCCAACAGGGGGCGGTTGGCTACACCTTC.

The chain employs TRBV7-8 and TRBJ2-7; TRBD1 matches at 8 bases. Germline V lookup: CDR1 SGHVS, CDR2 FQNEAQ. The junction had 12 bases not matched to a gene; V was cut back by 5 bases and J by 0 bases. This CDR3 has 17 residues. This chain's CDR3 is CASSVFIVTGGSYEQYF. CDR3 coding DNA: TGTGCCAGCAGCGTCTTTATAGTAACAGGGGGCTCCTACGAGCAGTACTTC.